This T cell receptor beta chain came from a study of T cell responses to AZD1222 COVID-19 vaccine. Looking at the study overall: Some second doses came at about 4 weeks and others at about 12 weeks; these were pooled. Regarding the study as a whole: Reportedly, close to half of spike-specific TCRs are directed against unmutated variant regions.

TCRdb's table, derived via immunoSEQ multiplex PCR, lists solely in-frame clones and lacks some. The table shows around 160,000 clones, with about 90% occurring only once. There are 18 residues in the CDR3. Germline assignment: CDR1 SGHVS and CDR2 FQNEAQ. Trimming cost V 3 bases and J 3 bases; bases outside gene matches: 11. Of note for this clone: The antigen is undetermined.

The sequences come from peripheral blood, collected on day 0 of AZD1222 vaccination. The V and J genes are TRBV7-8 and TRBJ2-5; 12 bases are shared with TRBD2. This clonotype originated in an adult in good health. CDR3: CASSFGLRLAGVKETQYF. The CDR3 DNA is TGTGCCAGCAGCTTCGGACTCAGACTAGCGGGAGTGAAAGAGACCCAGTACTTC.